Below are 9 T cell receptor beta chains sequenced from a single sample in a study of T cell repertoires in cytomegalovirus infection. From the reads, TCRdb called clonotypes with MiXCR, one entry per CDR3 protein. The sample includes more than 500,000 distinct CDR3 sequences, 15% to 20% of them seen just once. Sequencing input: CD8+ T cells from PBMCs. The receptors originated from a human donor in good health (CMV status not recorded). Some clones in this sample may be carry-over from other donors' samples.

This sequence joins TRBV27 and TRBJ2-2; no clear D gene. The germline V gene encodes CDR1 MNHEY and CDR2 SMNVEV (reference sequence). V was pared by 0 bases and J by 2 bases, with 4 bases between. There are 14 residues in the CDR3. CDR3 in amino acids: CASSLSVNTGELFF. In DNA, the CDR3 is TGTGCCAGCAGTTTATCGGTCAACACCGGGGAGCTGTTTTTT.

In its sample, this clonotype was seen a few times. The chain joins TRBV28 to TRBJ2-3; 10 bases line up with TRBD1. V shed 5 bases, J shed 2 bases, and the junction held 7 bases outside the gene matches. Germline CDR1 reads MDHEN; CDR2 reads SYDVKM. This CDR3 comprises 16 residues. The CDR3 region has the DNA TGTGCCAGCAGTCCCAGACAGGGGGCGGACACAGATACGCAGTATTTT. Protein product: CASSPRQGADTDTQYF.

This clonotype was seen repeatedly, ten times or more. The chain has TRBV5-4 and TRBJ1-6; 9 bases line up with TRBD1. Germline CDR1 SGHNT, CDR2 YYREEE (reference sequence). CDR3 length: 14 residues. V shed 7 bases, J shed 9 bases, and the junction held 8 bases outside the gene matches. The CDR3 here is CASWNRDRVSPLHF. CDR3 coding DNA: TGTGCCAGCTGGAACCGGGACAGGGTTTCACCCCTCCACTTT.

This clonotype was detected a few times. The chain joins TRBV28 to TRBJ2-1; no clear D gene. The CDR3 spans 15 residues. Trimming cost V 6 bases and J 0 bases, with 12 bases left between them. Germline V gene lookup returns CDR1 MDHEN and CDR2 SYDVKM. DNA of the CDR3: TGTGCCAGCAGGAGGAGTTCGGGCTCCTACAATGAGCAGTTCTTC. Translation: CASRRSSGSYNEQFF. Using reference TRBV28 and TRBJ2-1 for the parts outside the CDR3, the full variable domain is DVKVTQSSRYLVKRTGEKVFLECVQDMDHENMFWYRQDPGLGLRLIYFSYDVKMKEKGDIPEGYSVSREKKERFSLILESASTNQTSMYLCASRRSSGSYNEQFFGPGTRLTVL.

About this clonotype itself: At one boundary the junction diverges from the germline segment, which might be a read error. The chain combines TRBV20-1 with TRBJ2-1; D is uncertain. Germline CDR1 reads DFQATT; CDR2 reads SNEGSKA (reference sequence). The length of the CDR3 is 9 residues. The CDR3 nucleotides are TGCAGTGCTAGAATTTTCCAGGTCTTC. Translating it yields CSARIFQVF.

This clonotype was counted ten times or more. The chain recombines TRBV28 with TRBJ2-1; TRBD1 matches 11 bases. The CDR3 is 18 residues long. The germline V gene encodes CDR1 MDHEN and CDR2 SYDVKM. Germline trimming cut 2 bases from V and 6 bases from J; bases unmatched to any gene: 12. The CDR3 sequence is CASSLVLSSGTGGNEQFF. In DNA form, the CDR3 reads TGTGCCAGCAGTTTAGTATTAAGCTCCGGGACAGGGGGCAATGAGCAGTTCTTC.

This clonotype was observed a few times. The chain uses TRBV4-2 and TRBJ2-7; D uncertain. The V gene's germline CDR1 is LGHNA and CDR2 YNFKEQ. The CDR3 loop spans 17 amino acids. Trimming left V 1 base short and J 3 bases short, with 19 bases between. The CDR3 protein is CASSQGIRSVVVYEQYF. The CDR3 DNA reads as TGTGCCAGCAGCCAAGGGATCAGGTCGGTCGTGGTCTACGAGCAGTACTTC.

V usage is TRBV29-1 and J usage is TRBJ2-1, with D perhaps TRBD2 (6 bases). Trimming took 4 bases from V and 5 from J, leaving 6 bases between them. Germline lookup yields CDR1 SQVTM and CDR2 ANQGSEA. CDR3 length equals 11 residues. The CDR3 DNA reads as TGCAGCGTTGGACTAGACAATGAGCAGTTCTTC. Amino acid sequence: CSVGLDNEQFF.

This clonotype occurred many times. This chain uses TRBV12-3 or TRBV12-4 with TRBJ2-1, with 8 bases matching TRBD2. The trim removed 2 bases at V and 7 bases at J, leaving 7 bases unmatched. The CDR3 has 15 amino acids. The CDR3 protein is CASSLSGGRVNEQFF. In DNA, the CDR3 is TGTGCCAGCAGTTTATCGGGGGGGCGAGTGAATGAGCAGTTCTTC.